A selection of T cell receptor beta chains follows, all from one sample in a study of shared clonotypes between healthy human individuals. This table comes from immunoSEQ multiplex PCR, and its TCRdb copy is limited to in-frame clones, with some not included. The sample lists some 690,000 clones, 90% occurring once. Sequencing was performed on memory CD8+ T cells from PBMCs. These receptors were collected from a man aged 18 to 30 in good health. Some clones in this sample may be carry-over from other donors' samples. The conserved cysteine and the conserved F or W are not part of the CDR3 here.

v_call,cdr3_aa
TRBV7-8,ASSLSSSTDTQY
TRBV9,ASSGGQGNVYT
TRBV27,ASSYALQGFSTDTQY
TRBV11-2,ASSLQGRRSYEQY
TRBV7-9,ASSLGGAKGYT
TRBV5-1,ASSLGLGTEGNTIY
TRBV11-1,ASSFTSTEAF
TRBV28,ASSFETSGSRNEQF
TRBV7-6,ASGGPGGLGYEQY
TRBV2,ASMRLGIDTQY